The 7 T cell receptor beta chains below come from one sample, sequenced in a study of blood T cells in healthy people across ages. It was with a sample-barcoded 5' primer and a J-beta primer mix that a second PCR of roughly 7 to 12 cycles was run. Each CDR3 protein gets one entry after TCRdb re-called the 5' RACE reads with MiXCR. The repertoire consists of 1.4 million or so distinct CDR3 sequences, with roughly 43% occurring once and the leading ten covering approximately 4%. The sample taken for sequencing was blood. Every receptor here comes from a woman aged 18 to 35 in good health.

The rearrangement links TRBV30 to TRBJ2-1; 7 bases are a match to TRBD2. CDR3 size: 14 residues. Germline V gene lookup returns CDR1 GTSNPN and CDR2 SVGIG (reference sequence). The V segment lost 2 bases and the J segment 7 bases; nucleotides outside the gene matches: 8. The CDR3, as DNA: TGTGCCTGGAGTAGCGGGACTCGGCGAAATGAGCAGTTCTTC. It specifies CAWSSGTRRNEQFF.

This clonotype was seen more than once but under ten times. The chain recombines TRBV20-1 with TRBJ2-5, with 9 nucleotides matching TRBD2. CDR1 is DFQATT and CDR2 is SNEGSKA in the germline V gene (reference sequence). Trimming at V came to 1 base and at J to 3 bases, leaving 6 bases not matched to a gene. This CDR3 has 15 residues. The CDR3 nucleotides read TGCAGTGCTAGAGCCGGGACTAGCATAAAAGAGACCCAGTACTTC. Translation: CSARAGTSIKETQYF.

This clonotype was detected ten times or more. The CDR3 here is CASSFLLRPSYEQYF. In DNA form, the CDR3 reads TGTGCCAGCAGCTTCCTGCTGCGGCCCTCCTACGAGCAGTACTTC. This chain joins TRBV7-9 and TRBJ2-7; D unclear. The CDR3 totals 15 residues. Germline V gene sequence: CDR1 SEHNR, CDR2 FQNEAQ (reference sequence). Deletions cut 3 bases from V and 0 bases from J, with 12 bases between.

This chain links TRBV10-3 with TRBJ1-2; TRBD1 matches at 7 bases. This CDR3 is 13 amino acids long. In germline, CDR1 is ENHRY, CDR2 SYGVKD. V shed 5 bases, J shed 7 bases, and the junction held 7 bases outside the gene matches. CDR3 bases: TGTGCCATCAGTCTACAAGGGGGCAGTGGCTACACCTTC. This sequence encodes CAISLQGGSGYTF.

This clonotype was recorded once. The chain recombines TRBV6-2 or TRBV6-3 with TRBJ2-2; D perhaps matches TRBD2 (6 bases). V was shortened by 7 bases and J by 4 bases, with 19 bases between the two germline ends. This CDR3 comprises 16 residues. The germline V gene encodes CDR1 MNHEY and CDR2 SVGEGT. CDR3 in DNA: TGTGCCAGCACCCTTAGGGGACTTAGCGCCACCGGGGAGCTGTTTTTT. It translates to CASTLRGLSATGELFF.

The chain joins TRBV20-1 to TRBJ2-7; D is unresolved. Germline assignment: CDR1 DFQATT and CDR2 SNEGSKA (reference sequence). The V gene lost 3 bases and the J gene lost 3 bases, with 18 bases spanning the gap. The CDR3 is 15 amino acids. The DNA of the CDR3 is TGCAGTGCTAGCCCCGGCCGCCCAACAATCTACGAGCAGTACTTC. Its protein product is CSASPGRPTIYEQYF.

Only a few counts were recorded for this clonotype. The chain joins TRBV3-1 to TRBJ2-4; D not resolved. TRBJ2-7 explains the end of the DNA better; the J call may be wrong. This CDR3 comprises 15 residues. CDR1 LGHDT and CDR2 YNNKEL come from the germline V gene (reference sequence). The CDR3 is CASSQEDTQADEQYF. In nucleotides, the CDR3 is TGTGCCAGCAGCCAAGAGGATACCCAAGCTGACGAGCAGTACTTC.